Listed below are T cell receptor beta chains from one sample, sequenced in a study of OX40 agonist ivuxolimab in advanced cancers. Sequencing was performed with immunoSEQ multiplex PCR; in TCRdb, only in-frame clones are kept and a portion is missing. The table records some 70,000 clones, about 91% of them present only once. The starting material was CD4+ or CD8+ T cells sorted from blood, obtained in a trial of the OX40 agonist ivuxolimab. The source of these receptors is an adult with an advanced solid tumor such as melanoma, head and neck, liver or kidney cancer. The CDR3 runs from the conserved cysteine through the conserved F or W.

v_call,j_call,cdr3_aa
TRBV5-5,TRBJ2-3,CASSFSGGPRTDTQYF
TRBV2,TRBJ2-2,CASKGHLPNTGELFF
TRBV2,TRBJ2-1,CASSEWGPLFF
TRBV30,TRBJ2-7,CAWTTPGQLLEQYF
TRBV29-1,TRBJ1-3,CSVGTGFSGNTIYF
TRBV7-9,TRBJ1-5,CASRELSNQPQHF
TRBV2,TRBJ2-3,CASSEARGVTDTQYF
TRBV29-1,TRBJ1-1,CSGVLNTEAFF
TRBV11-2,TRBJ2-2,CASSWGQGTTGELFF
TRBV7-2,TRBJ1-2,CASSLSQGRSGYTF
TRBV7-9,TRBJ1-5,CASSSDFSNQPQHF
TRBV7-9,TRBJ2-3,CASRSQGAETDTQYF
TRBV2,TRBJ1-4,CASSGQGGAEKLFF
TRBV5-4,TRBJ1-4,CASSSDRVEKLFF
TRBV6-1,TRBJ2-7,CASGLSSYEQYF
TRBV7-9,TRBJ2-5,CASSLFAGPQETQYF
TRBV2,TRBJ1-4,CASSRDRDEKLFF
TRBV7-8,TRBJ2-7,CASSSNTRDSTYEQYF
TRBV19,TRBJ2-2,CASSSGTNTGELFF
TRBV2,TRBJ2-1,CASSTDNNEQFF
TRBV11-1,TRBJ2-1,CASSSHSYNEQFF
TRBV10-3,TRBJ2-7,CAISATGGAYEQYF
TRBV10-3,TRBJ1-1,CAISQGQPMNTEAFF
TRBV10-3,TRBJ2-4,CAIRADREGNIQYF
TRBV7-2,TRBJ1-1,CASSLVTGSEAFF
TRBV5-6,TRBJ1-2,CASSPTGDYGYTF
TRBV30,TRBJ2-1,CAWKGVGNEQFF
TRBV29-1,TRBJ1-2,CSVEESGHKYGYTF
TRBV19,TRBJ2-4,CASSIGSPGQTSDLSKNIQYF
TRBV19,TRBJ2-6,CASSKRLAGNSGANVLTF
TRBV19,TRBJ2-7,CASSLGTGTYEQYF
TRBV6-1,TRBJ1-2,CASSGRVLDYGYTF
TRBV4-1,TRBJ2-3,CASSLTADTQYF
TRBV7-3,TRBJ2-3,CASSRRLAGATEDTQYF
TRBV7-2,TRBJ1-3,CASSLVIGNTIYF
TRBV4-1,TRBJ2-5,CASSQSPPAGVGETQYF
TRBV19,TRBJ1-5,CASSMGTRASNQPQHF
TRBV6-5,TRBJ2-7,CASRPRASYF
TRBV18,TRBJ2-1,CASSPGTGSSYNEQFF
TRBV6-1,TRBJ1-1,CASILDRVGTEAFF
TRBV5-4,TRBJ2-1,CASSLGPSQEQFF
TRBV7-9,TRBJ1-4,CASSFLGEKLFF
TRBV5-4,TRBJ2-3,CASSSLAGGLDTQYF
TRBV10-2,TRBJ2-1,CASSVRNAYNEQFF
TRBV7-8,TRBJ1-5,CASGIRQGPNQPQHF
TRBV29-1,TRBJ2-7,CSAQDSYEQYF
TRBV5-1,TRBJ2-1,CASSLDPGALYNEQFF
TRBV6-5,TRBJ1-6,CASSYSGIQGSPLHF
TRBV5-1,TRBJ1-1,CASREGLINTEAFF
TRBV5-4,TRBJ1-1,CASSSPDRNTEAFF
TRBV5-1,TRBJ2-1,CASSLSLRDEQFF
TRBV27,TRBJ1-1,CASSLNRATEAFF
TRBV2,TRBJ2-6,CASSKRGAGANVLTF